These 18 T cell receptor beta chains originate from one sample sequenced in a study of cytomegalovirus exposure and HLA in healthy donors. PCR used 60 Vbeta primers and 13 Jbeta primers. The method was immunoSEQ multiplex PCR; TCRdb's version includes in-frame clones alone and lacks a portion of them. The sample has about 180,000 clones, 77% seen once. The sample taken for sequencing was PBMCs. Receptors were obtained from a young man in good health and CMV-seronegative.

This clone was seen a few times. V and J are TRBV15 and TRBJ2-7, with D unresolved. V shed 0 bases and J shed 11 bases, with 14 bases lying between them. CDR1 and CDR2 from the germline V gene are LNHNV and YYDKDF (reference sequence). The CDR3 runs 13 residues. CDR3 DNA: TGTGCCACCAGCAGAGATGGGTGGGCTGCTGAGTACTTC. Its translation is CATSRDGWAAEYF.

Here the CDR3 DNA reads TGTGCCAGCAGGAGGACTGGAGGAGATACGCAGTATTTT. This translates into CASRRTGGDTQYF. The chain has TRBV7-9 and TRBJ2-3; possible D gene TRBD2, 5 bases. Trimming shortened V by 6 bases and J by 5 bases, and 12 bases separated the two germline ends. The CDR3 sequence is 13 residues long. From germline, CDR1 is SEHNR and CDR2 FQNEAQ (reference sequence).

The rearrangement links TRBV27 to TRBJ2-1; 7 bases fit TRBD2. In germline, CDR1 is MNHEY, CDR2 SMNVEV (reference sequence). Germline trimming cut 5 bases from V and 4 bases from J; bases unmatched to any gene: 5. The CDR3 loop spans 14 amino acids. CDR3 region: CASSILAPYNEQFF. The CDR3 nucleotides are TGTGCCAGCAGTATACTAGCGCCTTACAATGAGCAGTTCTTC.

The chain couples TRBV19 to TRBJ1-1; 8 bases fit TRBD1. The CDR3 contains 15 residues. V shed 3 bases, J shed 2 bases, and the junction held 5 bases outside the gene matches. Looked up from germline, CDR1 is LNHDA and CDR2 is SQIVND (reference sequence). The CDR3 sequence is CASSIPDRGNTEAFF. CDR3 nucleotide sequence: TGTGCCAGTAGTATTCCCGACAGGGGCAACACTGAAGCTTTCTTT.

The J gene is TRBJ1-3, the V gene TRBV30, with 9 bases aligning to TRBD1. The CDR3 contains 16 residues. V trimming: 1 base; J trimming: 7 bases; junction bases outside the gene matches: 11. Germline V gene data show CDR1 as GTSNPN and CDR2 as SVGIG (reference sequence). The DNA of the CDR3 is TGTGCCTGGAGTGCTACCGGGACAGGGCGGTGGAACACCATATATTTT. Protein sequence: CAWSATGTGRWNTIYF.

This clone came up a few times. This chain uses TRBV6-5 with TRBJ1-1, with TRBD1 identical over 8 bases. This CDR3 contains 14 residues. CDR1 is MNHEY and CDR2 is SVGAGI in the germline V gene. V trimming: 4 bases; J trimming: 1 base; junction bases outside the gene matches: 2. The DNA of the CDR3 is TGTGCCAGCAGTTCCGACAGGGGGAACACTGAAGCTTTCTTT. This sequence encodes CASSSDRGNTEAFF.

The chain recombines TRBV7-8 with TRBJ1-2, with D perhaps TRBD1 (6 bases). The CDR3 is 14 amino acids. V was pared by 5 bases and J by 2 bases, with 12 bases between. Per germline, CDR1 SGHVS and CDR2 FQNEAQ. This CDR3 is CASSAVTGNYGYTF. CDR3 nucleotide sequence: TGTGCCAGCAGCGCCGTCACAGGGAACTATGGCTACACCTTC.

This clone appeared a few times. The V gene is TRBV30, the J gene TRBJ1-4; 10 bases align to TRBD1. The CDR3 runs 14 residues. V dropped 5 bases and J dropped 6; count of bases not matched to a gene: 6. The germline V gene has CDR1 GTSNPN and CDR2 SVGIG (reference sequence). CDR3 residues: CAWDSGTGDEKLFF. CDR3 bases: TGTGCCTGGGATTCCGGGACAGGGGATGAAAAACTGTTTTTT.

The chain couples TRBV5-5 to TRBJ2-1, with 9 bases identical to TRBD2. Looked up from germline, CDR1 is SGHKS and CDR2 is YYEKEE (reference sequence). V lost 1 base to trimming and J lost 10 bases; unmatched junction nucleotides: 9. The CDR3 sequence is 15 residues long. CDR3 amino acids: CASSLLAGGAGEQFF. The CDR3 region has the DNA TGTGCCAGCAGCTTGCTCGCGGGGGGGGCCGGCGAGCAGTTCTTC.

The genes are TRBV2 and TRBJ2-7; 8 bases line up with TRBD1. With V trimmed by 6 bases and J by 5 bases, 6 bases remained unmatched. The CDR3 sequence is 13 residues long. Per germline, CDR1 SNHLY and CDR2 FYNNEI. The CDR3 region is CASRDRVYHEQYF. CDR3 nucleotides: TGTGCCAGCAGGGACAGGGTTTACCACGAGCAGTACTTC.

This clone has only a few counts. V is TRBV16 and J is TRBJ2-3; a possible D gene is TRBD2 (6 bases). V was pared by 4 bases and J by 10 bases, with 24 bases between. CDR1 is KGHSY, CDR2 FQNENV, per germline. The CDR3 is 16 residues long. CDR3 region: CASSLTPGTQGGAQYF. CDR3 in DNA: TGTGCCAGCAGCCTTACCCCCGGGACCCAAGGCGGGGCGCAGTATTTT.

The chain carries TRBV9 and TRBJ1-3; 9 bases match TRBD1. Trimming cost V 1 base and J 8 bases; bases outside gene matches: 13. This CDR3 has 17 amino acids. Germline V gives CDR1 SGDLS, CDR2 YYNGEE. CDR3 sequence: CASSVFGDRGFGDTIYF. The CDR3 coding sequence is TGTGCCAGCAGCGTATTCGGAGACAGGGGGTTCGGTGACACCATATATTTT.

This chain connects TRBV4-3 to TRBJ2-7; 11 bases match TRBD2. The V gene's germline CDR1 is LGHNA and CDR2 YSLEER. After removal of 0 bases from V and 3 bases from J, the junction contained 7 bases not matched to a gene. The CDR3 runs to 17 residues. CDR3 in amino acids: CASSQEAVAGGYYEQYF. The CDR3 DNA follows: TGCGCCAGCAGCCAAGAGGCCGTAGCGGGAGGGTACTACGAGCAGTACTTC.

The chain is built from TRBV30 and TRBJ2-7, with 10 bases aligning to TRBD2. The germline CDR1 and CDR2 sequences are GTSNPN and SVGIG (reference sequence). The CDR3 is 14 amino acids. After removal of 3 bases from V and 7 bases from J, the junction contained 9 bases not matched to a gene. DNA of the CDR3: TGTGCCTGGAGGATCCTAGCGGGAGTGGGGGAGCAGTACTTC. It yields the protein CAWRILAGVGEQYF. Variable domain in full (rest from reference TRBV30 and TRBJ2-7): SQTIHQWPATLVQPVGSPLSLECTVEGTSNPNLYWYRQAAGRGLQLLFYSVGIGQISSEVPQNLSASRPQDRQFILSSKKLLLSDSGFYLCAWRILAGVGEQYFGPGTRLTVT.

This clone was detected only a few times. The V call is TRBV5-1, the J call TRBJ2-1, with 8 bases matching TRBD2. The CDR3 consists of 14 residues. Germline CDR1 is SGHRS and CDR2 is YFSETQ. Losses at the gene ends were 0 bases for V and 7 bases for J; bases not matched to a gene: 3. The CDR3 DNA is TGCGCCAGCAGCTTGGGACTAGCGACGAATGAGCAGTTCTTC. It encodes CASSLGLATNEQFF.

This clone was recorded a few times. This chain uses TRBV5-1 with TRBJ2-3; 8 bases match TRBD2. This CDR3 contains 16 residues. The germline V gene encodes CDR1 SGHRS and CDR2 YFSETQ. With V trimmed by 4 bases and J by 4 bases, 11 bases remained unmatched. DNA of the CDR3: TGCGCCAGCAGCCAAGGACTAGCATTAGTCCCAGATACGCAGTATTTT. Translation gives CASSQGLALVPDTQYF.

This chain uses TRBV9 with TRBJ2-5; D is uncertain. V lost 4 bases and J lost 3, with 10 bases in between. CDR1 is SGDLS, CDR2 YYNGEE, per germline. The CDR3 sequence is 13 residues long. CDR3 in amino acids: CASSTRREETQYF. As DNA, the CDR3 is TGTGCCAGCAGCACAAGGAGAGAAGAGACCCAGTACTTC. The variable domain in full, with the rest retrieved from reference TRBV9 and TRBJ2-5, is DSGVTQTPKHLITATGQRVTLRCSPRSGDLSVYWYQQSLDQGLQFLIQYYNGEERAKGNILERFSAQQFPDLHSELNLSSLELGDSALYFCASSTRREETQYFGPGTRLLVL.

To note about this clone: The sample holds other DNA sequences that translate to the same CDR3. The CDR3 sequence: CASSQSRSQPQHF. In nucleotides, the CDR3 is TGTGCCAGCAGCCAAAGCCGTAGTCAGCCCCAGCATTTT. The rearrangement joins TRBV13 to TRBJ1-5, with D unresolved. Per germline, CDR1 PRHDT and CDR2 FYEKMQ (reference sequence). The length of the CDR3 is 13 residues. The V and J ends lost 5 bases and 6 bases respectively, with 11 bases between them.